The rows below give T cell receptor beta chains drawn from one sample of a study of T-cell reconstitution after alpha-beta-depleted transplantation in children. MiXCR, run by TCRdb on the PCR reads, gives a single entry per CDR3 protein. The sample includes approximately 400,000 distinct CDR3 sequences, approximately 10% of them seen just once. Sequenced material: PBMCs from the stem cell graft donor, taken from the stem cell graft. The receptors derive from a human donor who donated a stem cell graft to a child with acute myeloid leukemia. Both conserved end residues are part of each CDR3. A D gene is named only where the DNA matches it firmly. The size entry is marked missing in some rows and otherwise reads once, few, many or a size class.

NA	TRBV29-1	TRBJ2-3	NA	TGCAGCGGAGTAGGCCGTGCAGATACGCAGTATTTT	CSGVGRADTQYF
NA	TRBV7-3	TRBJ2-2	few	TGTGCCAGCAGCTTAATAGCGGTGGGGACCGGGGAGCTGTTTTTT	CASSLIAVGTGELFF
TRBD1	TRBV29-1	TRBJ2-4	few	TGCAGCGTACCCTCAGACAGGGGGAGAGAAAACATTCAGTACTTC	CSVPSDRGRENIQYF
NA	TRBV15	TRBJ1-3	many	TGTGCCACCAGCTCCGACGCTGGAGGGGCCGGAAACACCATATATTTT	CATSSDAGGAGNTIYF
TRBD2	TRBV10-3	TRBJ2-2	few	TGTGCCATCAGGCTTGAGACTAGCGGGAACGGGGAGCTGTTTTTT	CAIRLETSGNGELFF
NA	TRBV27	TRBJ1-5	NA	TGTGCCAGCAGTTTGACTGGAGGCATCGGCAATCAGCCCCAGCATTTT	CASSLTGGIGNQPQHF
NA	TRBV12-5	TRBJ1-1	few	TGTGCTAGTGGTATAAGTACAGGGAACACTGAAGCTTTCTTT	CASGISTGNTEAFF
NA	TRBV24-1	TRBJ2-1	many	TGTGCCACCAGTGATCCGCCGTTGAATGAGCAGTTCTTC	CATSDPPLNEQFF
NA	TRBV5-1	TRBJ1-4	NA	TGCGCCAGCAGGAAATTCAGGGATTGGGGCACTAATGAAAAACTGTTTTTT	CASRKFRDWGTNEKLFF
NA	TRBV20-1	TRBJ1-5	few	TGCAGTGCTAGAGCTAACTTGGGGAGCAATCAGCCCCAGCATTTT	CSARANLGSNQPQHF
NA	TRBV10-3	TRBJ1-2	few	TGTGCCATCAGTGAATACGGGGACGGCTACACCTTC	CAISEYGDGYTF
NA	TRBV19	TRBJ2-3	NA	TGTGCCAGTAGTCAAACAGGACCTAAAAGCACAGATACGCAGTATTTT	CASSQTGPKSTDTQYF
NA	TRBV5-1	TRBJ1-1	NA	TGCGCCAGCAGCTTGGCGGCAGCCTCGAACACTGAAGCTTTCTTT	CASSLAAASNTEAFF
TRBD2	TRBV29-1	TRBJ2-5	many	TGCAGCGGCACCGGGACTAGCGGACAAGAGACCCAGTACTTC	CSGTGTSGQETQYF
TRBD1	TRBV3-1	TRBJ2-7	NA	TGTGCCAGCAGCCAAGAAGGCAGGGGGCTCTACGAGCAGTACTTC	CASSQEGRGLYEQYF
NA	TRBV29-1	TRBJ2-5	many	TGCAGCGTTGAACAGGGGGGATACCAAGAGACCCAGTACTTC	CSVEQGGYQETQYF